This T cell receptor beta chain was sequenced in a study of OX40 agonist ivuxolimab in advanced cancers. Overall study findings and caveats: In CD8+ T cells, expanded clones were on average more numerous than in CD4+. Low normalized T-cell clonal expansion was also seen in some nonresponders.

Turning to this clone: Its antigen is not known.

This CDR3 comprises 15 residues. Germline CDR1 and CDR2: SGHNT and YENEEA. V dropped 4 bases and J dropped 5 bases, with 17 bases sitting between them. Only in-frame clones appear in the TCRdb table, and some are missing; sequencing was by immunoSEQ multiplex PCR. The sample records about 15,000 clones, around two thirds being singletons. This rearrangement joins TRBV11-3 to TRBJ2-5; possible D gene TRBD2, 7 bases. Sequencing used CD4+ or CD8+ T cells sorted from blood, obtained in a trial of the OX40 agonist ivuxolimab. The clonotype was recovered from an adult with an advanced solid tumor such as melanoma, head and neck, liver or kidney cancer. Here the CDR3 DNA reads TGTGCCAGCAGCTCACCGGAGGGGGGGCGGGAGACCCAGTACTTC. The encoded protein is CASSSPEGGRETQYF. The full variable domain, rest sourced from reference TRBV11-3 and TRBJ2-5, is EAGVVQSPRYKIIEKKQPVAFWCNPISGHNTLYWYLQNLGQGPELLIRYENEEAVDDSQLPKDRFSAERLKGVDSTLKIQPAELGDSAVYLCASSSPEGGRETQYFGPGTRLLVL.